The rows below give T cell receptor beta chains drawn from one sample of a study of T cell responses to AZD1222 COVID-19 vaccine. Sequencing used immunoSEQ multiplex PCR; TCRdb keeps in-frame clones, though not all of them. Altogether under 200,000 clones are present, less than 95% being singletons, with the ten largest covering 1.5%. Material: peripheral blood, obtained on day 0 of AZD1222 vaccination. These receptors were obtained from an adult in good health. Both conserved end residues are part of each CDR3. The order of the fields is CDR3 protein, CDR3 DNA, CDR3 length, clone size, D gene, J gene, V gene. The D gene is left open where the match is weak. Size is omitted from some rows. Given values are once, few, many or a class for expanded clones.

CDR3aa: CASSLVGQAGTEAFF
CDR3nt: TGTGCCAGCAGCTTAGTTGGACAGGCGGGCACTGAAGCTTTCTTT
len: 15
abundance: -
d_gene: TRBD1
j_gene: TRBJ1-1
v_gene: TRBV7-2

CDR3aa: CASSGQAIYEQYF
CDR3nt: TGTGCCAGCAGCGGACAGGCAATCTACGAGCAGTACTTC
len: 13
abundance: -
d_gene: TRBD1
j_gene: TRBJ2-7
v_gene: TRBV6-5

CDR3aa: CASSEASGGWSSYEQYF
CDR3nt: TGTGCCAGCAGTGAGGCTAGCGGGGGGTGGAGCTCCTACGAGCAGTACTTC
len: 17
abundance: -
d_gene: TRBD2
j_gene: TRBJ2-7
v_gene: TRBV2

CDR3aa: CASSRVGTDTQYF
CDR3nt: TGTGCCAGCAGCCGGGTCGGCACAGATACGCAGTATTTT
len: 13
abundance: -
d_gene: -
j_gene: TRBJ2-3
v_gene: TRBV7-3

CDR3aa: CAWGPITDTLVEGYTF
CDR3nt: TGTGCCTGGGGTCCAATAACGGACACTTTGGTCGAGGGCTACACCTTC
len: 16
abundance: few
d_gene: -
j_gene: TRBJ1-2
v_gene: TRBV30

CDR3aa: CASSESRGSYGYTF
CDR3nt: TGTGCCAGCAGTGAAAGTCGCGGTTCGTATGGCTACACCTTC
len: 14
abundance: -
d_gene: -
j_gene: TRBJ1-2
v_gene: TRBV2

CDR3aa: CASRLIQETQYF
CDR3nt: TGCGCCAGCAGACTTATCCAAGAGACCCAGTACTTC
len: 12
abundance: -
d_gene: -
j_gene: TRBJ2-5
v_gene: TRBV5-1

CDR3aa: CASSFGLAGGQETQYF
CDR3nt: TGTGCCAGCAGTTTCGGACTAGCGGGGGGACAAGAGACCCAGTACTTC
len: 16
abundance: -
d_gene: TRBD2
j_gene: TRBJ2-5
v_gene: TRBV6-6

CDR3aa: CASSYRLADYGYTF
CDR3nt: TGTGCCAGCAGTTACAGATTGGCGGATTATGGCTACACCTTC
len: 14
abundance: -
d_gene: -
j_gene: TRBJ1-2
v_gene: TRBV6-5

CDR3aa: CASSYSVNTEAFF
CDR3nt: TGTGCCAGCAGTTACTCGGTGAACACTGAAGCTTTCTTT
len: 13
abundance: -
d_gene: -
j_gene: TRBJ1-1
v_gene: TRBV6-5

CDR3aa: CASSFNYGYTF
CDR3nt: TGTGCCAGCAGCTTTAACTATGGCTACACCTTC
len: 11
abundance: -
d_gene: -
j_gene: TRBJ1-2
v_gene: TRBV5-6

CDR3aa: CASTDPGQGIGWNYGYTF
CDR3nt: TGTGCCAGTACCGATCCGGGACAGGGAATCGGGTGGAACTATGGCTACACCTTC
len: 18
abundance: -
d_gene: TRBD1
j_gene: TRBJ1-2
v_gene: TRBV19

CDR3aa: CASKQDSNQPQHF
CDR3nt: TGTGCCAGCAAACAAGATAGCAATCAGCCCCAGCATTTT
len: 13
abundance: -
d_gene: -
j_gene: TRBJ1-5
v_gene: TRBV2

CDR3aa: CASSYYRPNTEAFF
CDR3nt: TGTGCCAGCAGTTATTACAGGCCAAACACTGAAGCTTTCTTT
len: 14
abundance: -
d_gene: -
j_gene: TRBJ1-1
v_gene: TRBV28

CDR3aa: CASSSYFREGKTGTDTQYF
CDR3nt: TGTGCCAGCAGCTCTTACTTCCGGGAAGGGAAAACAGGGACAGATACGCAGTATTTT
len: 19
abundance: -
d_gene: -
j_gene: TRBJ2-3
v_gene: TRBV7-2